This TCR beta chain is from a study of shared clonotypes between healthy human individuals (dated by TCRdb to between 2020 and 2021). For the wider study: The cohort included three men and two women between 18 and 49 years of age. Between about 0.9 and 10 billion PBMCs per donor were obtained by leukapheresis. Blood TCR repertoires of roughly 5 healthy adults were deeply sequenced to estimate repertoire size and the extent of clonotype sharing between individuals. To increase sequencing depth and limit assay-specific biases, TCR repertoire library preparation and sequencing were carried out by different laboratories using diverse techniques. For each donor, three plates each were used for CD4 naive and CD4 memory, two plates were used for CD8 naive, and one plate was used for CD8 memory.

Using the deep immunoSEQ assay, multiplex PCR amplified TCR CDR3 regions from genomic DNA. Extracted genomic DNA from each cell subset was spread evenly across all wells of several immunoSEQ 96-well plates, with each plate serving as a replicate. For sorted subsets, approximately 210 ng of genomic DNA, equivalent to 30,000 or so T cell genomes, went into each replicate PCR. Purified libraries were measured with a Qubit 3.0 fluorometer, size-checked on a Bioanalyzer 2100, and measured again with the KAPA Library Quantification kit. Every immunoSEQ 96-well plate was sequenced on a dedicated single-read 150-cycle Illumina NextSeq 550 flow cell. Per the authors' processing: Because only junctional sequences without quality scores were contained in the immunoSEQ output, filtering matching that applied to full-length reads could not be performed. To assign V/J genes and CDR3, sequences were annotated against IMGT germline references using PyIR, a Python wrapper for IgBLAST v1.9. Reads with weak V/J assignments (E-value above 1e-6), missing CDR3, stop codons, out-of-frame junctions, or ambiguous translated residues were removed. A V3J clonotype was defined by an identical inferred V gene, J gene, and CDR3 amino acid sequence. The percentage overlap between two repertoires was calculated by dividing the number of shared unique clonotypes by the size of the smaller repertoire. Repertoire richness was assessed with RTK rarefaction, the Chao1 estimator, and Recon v2.1 estimates of unobserved clonotypes. Generation probabilities were computed with OLGA for all TCRbeta clonotypes obtained by the gDNA method from several donors. Drawn from immuneACCESS, this table holds only the in-frame rearrangements with V and J called that TCRdb kept. Clones are partly lost; checked studies trace under half to an unresolved V gene and leave the rest unexplained. That table furnishes V, J and clone size, whereas the DNA furnished D and trimming. This sample gives roughly 850,000 clones in total; just over 95% of them show up just once. Under 0.3% of the sample is taken by the ten largest.

For the CD8 naive samples, CD45RO-negative cells were positively selected for CCR7, yielding a CD45RA+CCR7+ population from which TemRA cells were excluded. Healthy HIV-negative adults with no recently reported acute infections or vaccinations were included as donors. Every donor was a Caucasian adult residing in Nashville, Tennessee, USA. Blood was obtained by leukapheresis, after which PBMCs were separated by Ficoll-Histopaque density gradient centrifugation and cryopreserved in liquid nitrogen vapor phase. Analytical flow cytometry was used to check the purity and quantity of each magnetically sorted T cell population. Genomic DNA was isolated from every sorted fraction and measured by UV absorbance on a Nanodrop 2000c. Remarks on this clone: No cognate antigen has been identified for it. No base-level quality is on record; no much larger clone is a single base apart.

For CDR1 and CDR2, the germline V gene lists SGDLS and YYNGEE. Spanning cysteine to phenylalanine, the CDR3 consists of 15 amino acids. The read is trimmed to its CDR3 DNA, 45 bases read in frame from base 1. Deletion took 7 bases off V and 4 bases off J, with a span of 17 bases between the germline ends. The full study reports these points: Pairwise subsampling indicated that sequencing depth was expected to affect the degree of clonotype sharing among donors. Only blood was sampled, and tissue TCR repertoires likely differ from those in blood. Higher generation probabilities were observed for clonotypes shared by all four sorted-subset donors than for non-shared clonotypes. About 5% of naive CD4, 3% to 3.5% of naive CD8, approximately 2% of memory CD4, and 0.4% of memory CD8 clonotypes were shared across several donors. Larger estimated clonotype richness was generally found for naive subsets than for memory subsets. Because the study included a small number of donors, the genetic and exposure-history diversity represented was limited. Incomplete sequencing was indicated by rarefaction of sorted-subset datasets, despite the large sequencing depth.

This chain joins TRBV9 to TRBJ2-2; TRBD2 might be the D gene, on 6 matching bases. This receptor was identified in a man aged 25-40 years in good health. Input material: naive CD8+ T cells sorted from blood. The sample's cell subset or site, from its label and the paper: CD45RA+CCR7+. Here is the DNA: TGTGCCAGCGCCCGGGGGAGCAGAGTCACCGGGGAGCTGTTTTTT. Translated, this gives CASARGSRVTGELFF.